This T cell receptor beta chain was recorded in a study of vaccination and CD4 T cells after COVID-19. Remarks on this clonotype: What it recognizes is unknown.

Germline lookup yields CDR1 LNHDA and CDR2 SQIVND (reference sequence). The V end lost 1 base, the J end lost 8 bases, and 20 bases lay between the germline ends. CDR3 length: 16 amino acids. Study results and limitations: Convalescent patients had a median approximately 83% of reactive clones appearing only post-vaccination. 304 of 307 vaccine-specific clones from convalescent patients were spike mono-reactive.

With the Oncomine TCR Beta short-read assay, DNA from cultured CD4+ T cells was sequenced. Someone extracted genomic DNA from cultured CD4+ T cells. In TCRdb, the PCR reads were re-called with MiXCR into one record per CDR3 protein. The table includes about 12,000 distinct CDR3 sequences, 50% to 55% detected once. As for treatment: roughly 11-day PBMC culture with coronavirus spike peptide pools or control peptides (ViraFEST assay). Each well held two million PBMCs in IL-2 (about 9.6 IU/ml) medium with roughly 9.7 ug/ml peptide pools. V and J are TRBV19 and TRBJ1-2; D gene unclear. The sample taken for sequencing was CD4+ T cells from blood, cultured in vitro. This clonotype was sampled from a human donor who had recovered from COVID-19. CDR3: CASSIAPRTALGGYTF. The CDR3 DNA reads TGTGCCAGTAGTATAGCACCCCGGACGGCCCTCGGAGGCTACACCTTC.